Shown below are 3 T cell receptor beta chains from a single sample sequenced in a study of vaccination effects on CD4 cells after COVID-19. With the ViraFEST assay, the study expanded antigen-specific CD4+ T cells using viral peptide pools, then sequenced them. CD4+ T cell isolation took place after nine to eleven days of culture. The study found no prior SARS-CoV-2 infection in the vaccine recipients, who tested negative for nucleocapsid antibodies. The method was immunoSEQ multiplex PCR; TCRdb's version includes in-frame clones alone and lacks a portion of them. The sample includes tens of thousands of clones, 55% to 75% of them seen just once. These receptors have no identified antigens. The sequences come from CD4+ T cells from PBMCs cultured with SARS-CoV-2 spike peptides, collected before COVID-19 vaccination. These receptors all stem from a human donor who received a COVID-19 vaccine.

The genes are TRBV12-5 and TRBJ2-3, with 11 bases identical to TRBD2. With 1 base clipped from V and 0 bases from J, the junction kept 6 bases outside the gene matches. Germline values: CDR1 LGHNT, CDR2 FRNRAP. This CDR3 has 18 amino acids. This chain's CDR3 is CASGLGIAGGVSTDTQYF. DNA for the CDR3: TGTGCTAGTGGTTTGGGAATAGCGGGAGGGGTTAGCACAGATACGCAGTATTTT. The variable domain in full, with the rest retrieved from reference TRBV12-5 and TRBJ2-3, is DARVTQTPRHKVTEMGQEVTMRCQPILGHNTVFWYRQTMMQGLELLAYFRNRAPLDDSGMPKDRFSAEMPDATLATLKIQPSEPRDSAVYFCASGLGIAGGVSTDTQYFGPGTRLTVL.

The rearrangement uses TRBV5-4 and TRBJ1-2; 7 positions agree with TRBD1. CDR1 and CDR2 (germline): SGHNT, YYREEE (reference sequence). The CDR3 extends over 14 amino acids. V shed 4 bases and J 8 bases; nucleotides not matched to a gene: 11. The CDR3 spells CASSRQNDRVGYTF. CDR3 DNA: TGTGCCAGCAGCCGTCAGAATGACAGGGTAGGCTACACCTTC.

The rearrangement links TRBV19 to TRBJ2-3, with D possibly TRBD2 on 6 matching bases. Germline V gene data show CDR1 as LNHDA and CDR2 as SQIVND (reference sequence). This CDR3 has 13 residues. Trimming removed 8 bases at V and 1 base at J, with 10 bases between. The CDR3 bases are TGTGCCAGTGCACCGGGGGGCACAGATACGCAGTATTTT. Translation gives CASAPGGTDTQYF.